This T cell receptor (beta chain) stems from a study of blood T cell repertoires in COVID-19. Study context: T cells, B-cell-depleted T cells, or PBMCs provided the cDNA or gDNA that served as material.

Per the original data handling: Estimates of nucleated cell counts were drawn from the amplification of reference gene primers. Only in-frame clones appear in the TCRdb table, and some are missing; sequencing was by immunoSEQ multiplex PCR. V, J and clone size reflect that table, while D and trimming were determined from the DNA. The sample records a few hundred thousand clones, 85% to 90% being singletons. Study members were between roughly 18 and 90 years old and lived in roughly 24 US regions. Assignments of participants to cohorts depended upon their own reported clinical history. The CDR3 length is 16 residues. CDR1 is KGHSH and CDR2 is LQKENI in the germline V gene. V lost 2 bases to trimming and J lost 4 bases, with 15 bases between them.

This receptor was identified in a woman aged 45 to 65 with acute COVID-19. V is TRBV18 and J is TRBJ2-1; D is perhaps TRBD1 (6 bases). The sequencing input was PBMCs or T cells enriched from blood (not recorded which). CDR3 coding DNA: TGTGCCAGCTCACCAGTGGGGACAAGGGGTTACAATGAGCAGTTCTTC. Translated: CASSPVGTRGYNEQFF.